This TCR beta chain was sequenced in a study of shared T cell receptors in the human thymus. Sequencing was performed with immunoSEQ multiplex PCR; in TCRdb, only in-frame clones are kept and a portion is missing. The table has around 730,000 clones, 80% to 90% seen once; the top ten hold 0.0095% to 0.011%. The germline CDR1 and CDR2 sequences are SGHRS and YFSETQ. CDR3 length: 18 residues. V gave up 3 bases and J gave up 1 base; unmatched junction bases: 9. The same sample was also used in a study of human thymus T cells. In that study: During corrective heart surgery, resections were taken, and the thymus tissue came from them. Across thymic and blood repertoires, the usage of V and J genes appeared to be biased. A high degree of thymic repertoire overlap among unrelated individuals was reported in related research.

The receptor was derived from a girl less than two years old with a congenital heart defect. The rearrangement joins TRBV5-1 to TRBJ2-6; 8 positions agree with TRBD1. The sequenced sample consisted of thymocytes. The chain's CDR3 is CASSSNGTGTSGANVLTF. The CDR3 DNA reads as TGCGCCAGCAGCTCGAACGGGACAGGAACGTCTGGGGCCAACGTCCTGACTTTC.